This is a list of T cell receptor beta chains from one sample in a study of vaccination and CD4 T cells after COVID-19. No cognate antigen is known for these TCRs. TCRdb analysed the PCR reads with MiXCR anew, one entry per CDR3 protein. This table holds around 20,000 distinct CDR3 sequences, approximately 48% found once. Sequenced material: CD4+ T cells from blood, cultured in vitro. These TCRs come from a human donor who had recovered from COVID-19. Each CDR3 is given with its conserved first and last residue. A D gene is named only where the DNA matches it firmly. Only part of the rows carry a size: once, few, many, or a class if the clone is expanded.

v_call: TRBV2
clone_size: -
j_call: TRBJ1-5
d_call: -
cdr3_nt: TGTGCCAGCAGTGAAGCCCAGAGGAATCAGCCCCAGCATTTT
cdr3_aa: CASSEAQRNQPQHF

v_call: TRBV2
clone_size: few
j_call: TRBJ2-3
d_call: TRBD2
cdr3_nt: TGTGCCAGCAGTGATGCCGGGACTAGGGGAGATACGCAGTATTTT
cdr3_aa: CASSDAGTRGDTQYF

v_call: TRBV20-1
clone_size: -
j_call: TRBJ1-2
d_call: TRBD1
cdr3_nt: TGCAGTGCTAGGCCGACAGGGGATTATGGCTACACCTTC
cdr3_aa: CSARPTGDYGYTF

v_call: TRBV2
clone_size: -
j_call: TRBJ2-3
d_call: TRBD2
cdr3_nt: TGTGCCAGCAGTGGGCTAGCGGGAGGGCCGGATACGCAGTATTTT
cdr3_aa: CASSGLAGGPDTQYF

v_call: TRBV28
clone_size: large
j_call: TRBJ1-2
d_call: -
cdr3_nt: TGTGCCAGCAGTTTCCCCCCCCGTAACTATGGCTACACCTTC
cdr3_aa: CASSFPPRNYGYTF

v_call: TRBV4-2
clone_size: -
j_call: TRBJ1-5
d_call: TRBD1
cdr3_nt: TGTGCCAGCAGCCGGGACCTGGAGCAGGGGGCAGGAGGCAGACAGCCCCAGCATTTT
cdr3_aa: CASSRDLEQGAGGRQPQHF

v_call: TRBV20-1
clone_size: -
j_call: TRBJ2-3
d_call: TRBD2
cdr3_nt: TGCAGTGCTACTCTAGCGGCTAGCACAGATACGCAGTATTTT
cdr3_aa: CSATLAASTDTQYF

v_call: TRBV20-1
clone_size: few
j_call: TRBJ2-3
d_call: TRBD2
cdr3_nt: TGCAGTGCTAGTAGCACTAGCGGGCCTAGCACAGATACGCAGTATTTT
cdr3_aa: CSASSTSGPSTDTQYF

v_call: TRBV7-9
clone_size: few
j_call: TRBJ1-2
d_call: -
cdr3_nt: TGTGCCAGCTCCGAACTAGCCGACAGTGTGTACACCTTC
cdr3_aa: CASSELADSVYTF

v_call: TRBV2
clone_size: -
j_call: TRBJ1-4
d_call: TRBD1
cdr3_nt: TGTGCCAGCAAACGAACAGGGGCCGGTGAAAAACTGTTTTTT
cdr3_aa: CASKRTGAGEKLFF

v_call: TRBV20-1
clone_size: -
j_call: TRBJ2-5
d_call: TRBD2
cdr3_nt: TGCAGTGCTAGACTAGCGGGAGGGCCCGGGACCCAGTACTTC
cdr3_aa: CSARLAGGPGTQYF

v_call: TRBV20-1
clone_size: -
j_call: TRBJ1-1
d_call: -
cdr3_nt: TGCAGCGCCCGACCTGCTTCGGAATGGGGCAGATTCTTT
cdr3_aa: CSARPASEWGRFF

v_call: TRBV15
clone_size: -
j_call: TRBJ2-1
d_call: -
cdr3_nt: TGTGCCACCAGCAGAGAGTGGAACAATGAGCAGTTCTTC
cdr3_aa: CATSREWNNEQFF

v_call: TRBV3-1
clone_size: -
j_call: TRBJ2-2
d_call: TRBD2
cdr3_nt: TGTGCCAGCAGCCAGAGCGGGAGTAACACCGGGGAGCTGTTTTTT
cdr3_aa: CASSQSGSNTGELFF

v_call: TRBV24-1
clone_size: -
j_call: TRBJ2-2
d_call: TRBD1
cdr3_nt: TGTGCCTCCCGGACAGGTAGTCGGATAAACACCGGGGAGCTGTTTTTT
cdr3_aa: CASRTGSRINTGELFF

v_call: TRBV20-1
clone_size: -
j_call: TRBJ2-3
d_call: -
cdr3_nt: TGCAGTGCTAGGATGCCGGCGGGCCGAGAAGAATATTTT
cdr3_aa: CSARMPAGREEYF

v_call: TRBV20-1
clone_size: -
j_call: TRBJ2-7
d_call: TRBD2
cdr3_nt: TGCAGTGCCCCCGGGACTAGCGGGACCTACGAGCAGTACTTC
cdr3_aa: CSAPGTSGTYEQYF

v_call: TRBV5-8
clone_size: -
j_call: TRBJ1-1
d_call: -
cdr3_nt: TGTGCCAGCAGCTTGGGTTACACTGAAGCTTTCTTT
cdr3_aa: CASSLGYTEAFF

v_call: TRBV28
clone_size: -
j_call: TRBJ1-5
d_call: -
cdr3_nt: TGTGCCAGCAGGTTTATGGGACACGGGCAGCCCCAGCATTTT
cdr3_aa: CASRFMGHGQPQHF

v_call: TRBV20-1
clone_size: few
j_call: TRBJ2-2
d_call: TRBD2
cdr3_nt: TGCAGTGCCGAAAGGGCGGGAGGTAACACCGGGGAGCTGTTTTTT
cdr3_aa: CSAERAGGNTGELFF

v_call: TRBV20-1
clone_size: -
j_call: TRBJ2-7
d_call: TRBD2
cdr3_nt: TGCAGTGCTAGATTACTAGCGGGAGTGAACGAGCAGTACTTC
cdr3_aa: CSARLLAGVNEQYF

v_call: TRBV7-3
clone_size: few
j_call: TRBJ1-1
d_call: -
cdr3_nt: TGTGCCAGCAGCTTACAGGGAGGTAACACTGAAGCTTTCTTT
cdr3_aa: CASSLQGGNTEAFF

v_call: TRBV7-7
clone_size: few
j_call: TRBJ1-5
d_call: -
cdr3_nt: TGTGCCAGCAGTTCCCAGGAGGGGCAGCCCCAGCATTTT
cdr3_aa: CASSSQEGQPQHF

v_call: TRBV7-9
clone_size: -
j_call: TRBJ2-7
d_call: -
cdr3_nt: TGTGCCAGCAGCCCCTCGCCCTATGCCTACGAGCAGTACTTC
cdr3_aa: CASSPSPYAYEQYF

v_call: TRBV28
clone_size: -
j_call: TRBJ2-1
d_call: -
cdr3_nt: TGTGCCAGCAGTTTAGGGGGAGGTCCCCTTGGGAAAGAGCAGTTCTTC
cdr3_aa: CASSLGGGPLGKEQFF

v_call: TRBV28
clone_size: few
j_call: TRBJ1-5
d_call: -
cdr3_nt: TGTGCCAGCAGTTTTGAGGGGAGCAATCAGCCCCAGCATTTT
cdr3_aa: CASSFEGSNQPQHF

v_call: TRBV7-9
clone_size: -
j_call: TRBJ1-4
d_call: -
cdr3_nt: TGTGCCAGCAGCCCCAACCAAAGGACAGCTAATGAAAAACTGTTTTTT
cdr3_aa: CASSPNQRTANEKLFF

v_call: TRBV7-2
clone_size: few
j_call: TRBJ1-2
d_call: TRBD1
cdr3_nt: TGTGCCAGCAGCGATGGACAGGGGGCTATTGGAGGCTACACCTTC
cdr3_aa: CASSDGQGAIGGYTF